The 2 T cell receptor beta chains below all came from one sample that was sequenced in a study of T cell responses to AZD1222 COVID-19 vaccine. Sequencing used immunoSEQ multiplex PCR; TCRdb keeps in-frame clones, though not all of them. The top ten hold about 2% of the sample, which has 100,000 to 110,000 clones, around 89% seen once. The sample in question was peripheral blood, obtained on day 0 of AZD1222 vaccination. The receptors were gathered from an adult in good health.

The genes are TRBV19 and TRBJ1-5; D remains ambiguous. Trimming shortened V by 11 bases and J by 2 bases, and 10 bases separated the two germline ends. Germline CDR1 LNHDA, CDR2 SQIVND (reference sequence). The CDR3 consists of 12 residues. The CDR3 region is CASGDGNQPQHF. DNA of the CDR3: TGTGCCTCCGGGGATGGCAATCAGCCCCAGCATTTT.

The chain joins TRBV6-5 to TRBJ1-1; TRBD1 is a possible D gene (6 bases). This CDR3 spans 16 amino acids. V was shortened by 2 bases and J by 0 bases, with 13 bases between the two germline ends. The germline CDR1 and CDR2 sequences are MNHEY and SVGAGI. CDR3 loop: CASSYDRGPMNTEAFF. The CDR3 DNA reads as TGTGCCAGCAGTTACGACCGGGGGCCCATGAACACTGAAGCTTTCTTT.